The clone carrying this TCR beta chain was seen repeatedly, ten times or more. This CDR3 is 18 amino acids long. CDR1 and CDR2 from the germline V gene are SGDLS and YYNGEE. Trimming left V 3 bases short and J 3 bases short, with 22 bases between. TCRdb independently ran MiXCR on the RT-PCR reads; one entry per CDR3 protein. The sample lists around 700,000 distinct CDR3 sequences; about 14% were seen once. Specimen: memory CD4+ T cells from blood. This chain connects TRBV9 to TRBJ2-1; D is possibly TRBD2 (6 bases). This clonotype was obtained from a female donor in good health, serving as a healthy control. In DNA form, the CDR3 reads TGTGCCAGCAGCGACCGACCTCAGCGGGCCGTACTCTACAATGAGCAGTTCTTC. The encoded protein is CASSDRPQRAVLYNEQFF.